This T cell receptor (beta chain) stems from a study of CD8 T cells in cerebrospinal fluid in Alzheimer's disease (dated by TCRdb to the early 2020s). For the study in its entirety: To assess CSF T cell clonal expansion, the study used two single-cell approaches: plate-based nested PCR sequencing and droplet-based sequencing. In the droplet-based CSF analysis comparing patients with controls, there were roughly ten healthy controls (under 11,000 cells) and roughly ten patients with MCI or Alzheimer's disease (approximately 10,000 cells). This study tested whether clonally expanded T cells could be found in cerebrospinal fluid from healthy elderly individuals and from patients with neurodegenerative disease. A total of about 22 samples were covered by the CSF gene-expression analysis, in which Parkinson's disease patients were included. The paper's findings and limits, for the study overall: When the data were pooled, most of the 6 Alzheimer's patients but only 1 of 10 healthy subjects had a highly expanded clone, defined as one making up at least 3% of TCRs. The EBV-specific clones were neither the most highly expanded clones nor enriched among patients. The largest CSF clone made up a higher percentage of TCRs in patients with MCI or Alzheimer's disease than in controls. Only samples with detectable clones went into the overall clonality comparison: some 11 healthy, 5 MCI, 5 AD, and 6 PD. The authors cautioned that detecting EBV-specific TCRs in CSF does not establish a causal link between EBV and Alzheimer's disease.

The method behind the library was 10x single-cell sequencing. CSF cells were profiled with 10X Genomics single-cell V(D)J and 5' gene-expression libraries. An Illumina NextSeq550 was used to sequence CSF single-cell TCR libraries. The authors' analysis ran thus. V(D)J reads were aligned to the vdj-GRCh38 alts ensemble 2.0.0 reference and processed with the Cell Ranger vdj pipeline. Clonotypes were defined as cell barcodes sharing the same set of productive CDR3 nucleotide sequences. To link clonality with transcriptional profiles, clonotype information was incorporated into Seurat v3.0 gene-expression metadata. Any CSF cell with more than 1,800 genes, more than 7,500 UMIs or more than 10% mitochondrial reads was removed. To find TCRs with known antigen specificity, CDR3-beta sequences were matched against VDJdb. Clone sharing was examined by network analysis using the R package qgraph, in which only TCRs with complete alpha and beta chains were included. Each CDR3 protein sequence appears as one entry after TCRdb reprocessed the reads, and no DNA is included. For this entry, the V and J calls and clone size follow TCRdb and not the study's own pipeline. The data table for this sample lists 1,000 to 1,500 distinct CDR3 sequences. The ten biggest clones cover about 8.1% of the sample.

The CDR3 runs 14 amino acids, cysteine and phenylalanine included. DNA is not on record. Per the germline V gene, MGHDK is the CDR1 and SYGVNS is the CDR2. No count is recorded, though its frequency marks this clonotype as medium-sized (0.01 to 0.1%). What antigen it recognizes has not been identified. None of the participants had acute infectious disease, and every participant was in good physical condition. For droplet-based sequencing, live CSF cells were sorted using a live/dead marker. To pellet immune cells, CSF obtained by lumbar puncture was centrifuged at 300g. CSF samples were inspected for red blood cells, and any blood-contaminated sample was excluded. CSF cells were cryopreserved in freezing medium, frozen overnight at -80 degrees C, and subsequently stored in liquid nitrogen. CSF samples were stored for less than seven months before analysis.

The source material was cerebrospinal fluid. The origin of this receptor is a human donor in good health. In this chain, TRBV25-1 is recombined with TRBJ2-6; TCRdb picks TRBD2, but there is no DNA to check that call. The CDR3 is CASSDGGEGRVLTF.